Presented here are 25 T cell receptor beta chains from one specimen sequenced in a study of blood T cell repertoires in COVID-19. The assay was immunoSEQ multiplex PCR, and TCRdb's table has in-frame clones only and misses some. The sample has about 310,000 clones; approximately 89% are singletons. Source material: PBMCs or T cells enriched from blood (not recorded which). The receptors were sampled from a woman in her twenties or thirties who had recovered from COVID-19.

The chain couples TRBV5-4 to TRBJ2-1; 13 nucleotides match TRBD2. The CDR3 sequence is 15 residues long. The V gene's germline CDR1 is SGHNT and CDR2 YYREEE (reference sequence). V lost 0 bases to trimming and J lost 8 bases; unmatched junction nucleotides: 2. The CDR3 nucleotides are TGTGCCAGCAGCTTGGGGACTAGCGGGAGTGATGAGCAGTTCTTC. This sequence encodes CASSLGTSGSDEQFF.

The chain carries TRBV7-9 and TRBJ1-3; D not resolved. From germline, CDR1 is SEHNR and CDR2 FQNEAQ (reference sequence). V gave up 4 bases and J gave up 0 bases, with 13 bases separating them. The CDR3 covers 16 residues. CDR3 sequence (DNA): TGTGCCAGCAGCTACATTCAGCGATCCTCTGGAAACACCATATATTTT. Its protein is CASSYIQRSSGNTIYF.

The chain joins TRBV29-1 to TRBJ1-5, with D possibly being TRBD1 (6 bases). This CDR3 contains 13 residues. The V gene lost 4 bases and the J gene lost 5 bases, with 12 bases spanning the gap. CDR1 is SQVTM, CDR2 ANQGSEA, per germline. CDR3 nucleotides: TGCAGCGTTGCAGGGGCAGACGATCAGCCCCAGCATTTT. Its translation is CSVAGADDQPQHF.

The chain employs TRBV19 and TRBJ1-1; 7 nucleotides agree with TRBD1. This CDR3 region has 17 residues. From germline, CDR1 is LNHDA and CDR2 SQIVND (reference sequence). With 6 bases clipped from V and 0 bases from J, the junction kept 13 bases outside the gene matches. The CDR3 nucleotides read TGTGCCAGTAGCCTCCGACCGGGACAGCACATGAACACTGAAGCTTTCTTT. Its protein product is CASSLRPGQHMNTEAFF.

V usage is TRBV13 and J usage is TRBJ2-7; D not certain. V was cut by 4 bases and J by 3 bases, with 7 bases left in between. The germline V gene has CDR1 PRHDT and CDR2 FYEKMQ (reference sequence). The CDR3 is 12 residues long. The CDR3 DNA is TGTGCCAGCAGCTCAAACAACTACGAGCAGTACTTC. Translated: CASSSNNYEQYF.

The chain uses TRBV7-2 and TRBJ1-1; D gene uncertain. V was shortened by 10 bases and J by 5 bases, with 17 bases between the two germline ends. The CDR3 runs 13 residues. Germline loops: CDR1 SGHTA, CDR2 FQGNSA. The CDR3 region is CATTTTTQTEAFF. The CDR3 DNA sequence: TGTGCCACCACAACTACTACCCAGACTGAAGCTTTCTTT.

This sequence joins TRBV3-1 (or the pseudogene TRBV3-2) and TRBJ1-1; the D is unclear. The V gene's germline CDR1 is LGHDT and CDR2 YNNKEL (reference sequence). The CDR3 is 14 amino acids. The ends were cut back, 1 base at V and 0 bases at J, with 6 bases in the middle. The CDR3, as DNA: TGTGCCAGCAGCCAAGGTTTCGTGAACACTGAAGCTTTCTTT. Encoded protein: CASSQGFVNTEAFF.

This chain joins TRBV21-1 and TRBJ1-2; whether TRBD1, the table's D call, matches the DNA was not checked. TRBV21-1 is classified as a pseudogene. The CDR3 contains 14 residues. CDR3 bases: TGTGCCAGCAGCAAGGGCAGGGGGTTTCTTGGCTACACCTTC. Protein sequence: CASSKGRGFLGYTF.

J is TRBJ2-3 and V is TRBV30; 11 bases agree with TRBD2. CDR3 length: 15 amino acids. The trim removed 2 bases at V and 4 bases at J, leaving 5 bases unmatched. Germline V gene lookup returns CDR1 GTSNPN and CDR2 SVGIG (reference sequence). The DNA for the CDR3 is TGTGCCTGGAGTCAACTAGCGGGAGTAGCAGATACGCAGTATTTT. It specifies CAWSQLAGVADTQYF.

The rearrangement links TRBV6-4 to TRBJ1-6; possible D gene TRBD1, 5 bases. The CDR3 contains 16 residues. The V end lost 3 bases, the J end lost 5 bases, and 14 bases lay between the germline ends. Germline CDR1 MRHNA, CDR2 SNTAGT. DNA of the CDR3: TGTGCCAGCAGTGAACAGTATGGGGGGAATAATTCACCCCTCCACTTT. Its translation is CASSEQYGGNNSPLHF.

This chain links TRBV5-4 with TRBJ2-2; D may be TRBD1 (6 bases). The length of the CDR3 is 13 residues. The germline V gene encodes CDR1 SGHNT and CDR2 YYREEE (reference sequence). Trimming removed 3 bases from V and 5 bases from J, with 8 bases in between. The CDR3, as DNA: TGTGCCAGCAGCTCGGACAGTACCGGGGAGCTGTTTTTT. It is translated as CASSSDSTGELFF.

The chain has TRBV7-2 and TRBJ2-3; D may be TRBD1 (6 bases). Trimming left V 5 bases short and J 7 bases short, with 16 bases between. The germline V gene has CDR1 SGHTA and CDR2 FQGNSA. The CDR3 is 14 residues long. CDR3 amino acids: CASSPRQGLNTQYF. As DNA, the CDR3 is TGTGCCAGCAGCCCCAGGCAGGGGCTAAATACGCAGTATTTT.

The chain combines TRBV24-1 with TRBJ2-5; 9 nucleotides match TRBD1. V trimming: 4 bases; J trimming: 6 bases; junction bases outside the gene matches: 11. The germline gives CDR1 KGHDR, CDR2 SFDVKD. The CDR3 is 16 amino acids. In DNA, the CDR3 is TGTGCCACCAGTGAAAGAACAGGGGGCGCTTGGAAGACCCAGTACTTC. It encodes CATSERTGGAWKTQYF.

The V and J genes are TRBV9 and TRBJ1-3, with a tentative D call TRBD1 (5 bases). This CDR3 contains 15 residues. Deletions cut 3 bases from V and 4 bases from J, with 14 bases between. Germline loops: CDR1 SGDLS, CDR2 YYNGEE. CDR3: CASSGLSTAGNTIYF. The CDR3 DNA reads as TGTGCCAGCAGCGGGCTCTCGACAGCCGGAAACACCATATATTTT. The full variable domain, its missing parts supplied by reference TRBV9 and TRBJ1-3, is DSGVTQTPKHLITATGQRVTLRCSPRSGDLSVYWYQQSLDQGLQFLIQYYNGEERAKGNILERFSAQQFPDLHSELNLSSLELGDSALYFCASSGLSTAGNTIYFGEGSWLTVV.

The rearrangement uses TRBV27 and TRBJ1-6, with 9 bases that match TRBD1. The germline CDR1 and CDR2 sequences are MNHEY and SMNVEV (reference sequence). The V and J ends lost 5 bases and 3 bases, in that order; junction bases with no gene match: 5. The CDR3 is 16 residues long. CDR3 nucleotides: TGTGCCAGCAGTACCGGACAGGGGCTCTATAATTCACCCCTCCACTTT. This gives the protein CASSTGQGLYNSPLHF.

V gene TRBV3-1 (or the pseudogene TRBV3-2) combines with J gene TRBJ1-1; D call uncertain. The CDR3 has 15 residues. From germline, CDR1 is LGHDT and CDR2 YNNKEL (reference sequence). The V and J ends lost 0 bases and 2 bases respectively, with 10 bases between them. CDR3 DNA: TGTGCCAGCAGCCAAGAACGGGGAGTTAACACTGAAGCTTTCTTT. It encodes CASSQERGVNTEAFF.

V is TRBV19 and J is TRBJ2-1, with D tentatively TRBD2 (6 bases). The CDR3 has 17 amino acids. The germline V gene has CDR1 LNHDA and CDR2 SQIVND (reference sequence). V dropped 5 bases and J dropped 3 bases, with 20 bases sitting between them. DNA for the CDR3: TGTGCCAGTAGTCCCCCCCCCTTTAGCGGCCACTACAATGAGCAGTTCTTC. Amino acid sequence: CASSPPPFSGHYNEQFF.

This sequence joins TRBV7-9 and TRBJ2-5; 7 nucleotides align to TRBD2. Trimming took 4 bases from V and 5 from J; bases not matched to a gene: 4. Germline V gives CDR1 SEHNR, CDR2 FQNEAQ (reference sequence). The CDR3 runs to 13 residues. This CDR3 reads CASSYREAETQYF. As DNA, the CDR3 is TGTGCCAGCAGCTATCGGGAGGCGGAGACCCAGTACTTC.

This clone was observed a handful of times. This chain links TRBV19 with TRBJ2-7; 10 nucleotides line up with TRBD1. CDR1 is LNHDA, CDR2 SQIVND, per germline (reference sequence). J lost 5 bases, V lost 4 bases, and 2 bases had no gene match. The CDR3 spans 13 residues. DNA for the CDR3: TGTGCCAGTAGTAGGACAGGGGGTGACGAGCAGTACTTC. This sequence encodes CASSRTGGDEQYF.

The chain links TRBV30 to TRBJ1-5; 9 bases agree with TRBD1. CDR1 is GTSNPN, CDR2 SVGIG, per germline (reference sequence). CDR3 length equals 15 residues. J was trimmed by 6 bases and V by 2 bases; bases with no gene match: 8. In DNA, the CDR3 is TGTGCCTGGAGTCCCGGGACAGGGACGGGTCAGCCCCAGCATTTT. Its protein is CAWSPGTGTGQPQHF. The whole variable domain, remainder taken from reference TRBV30 and TRBJ1-5, is SQTIHQWPATLVQPVGSPLSLECTVEGTSNPNLYWYRQAAGRGLQLLFYSVGIGQISSEVPQNLSASRPQDRQFILSSKKLLLSDSGFYLCAWSPGTGTGQPQHFGDGTRLSIL.

This chain connects TRBV18 to TRBJ1-1, with D uncertain. The CDR3 loop spans 14 amino acids. Trimming took 3 bases from V and 0 from J, leaving 8 bases between them. CDR1 is KGHSH, CDR2 LQKENI, per germline. CDR3 in amino acids: CASSPTGMNTEAFF. DNA of the CDR3: TGTGCCAGCTCACCGACCGGGATGAACACTGAAGCTTTCTTT. The whole variable domain, remainder taken from reference TRBV18 and TRBJ1-1, is NAGVMQNPRHLVRRRGQEARLRCSPMKGHSHVYWYRQLPEEGLKFMVYLQKENIIDESGMPKERFSAEFPKEGPSILRIQQVVRGDSAAYFCASSPTGMNTEAFFGQGTRLTVV.

The genes are TRBV11-2 and TRBJ1-2; D might be TRBD1 (6 bases). CDR3 length: 14 amino acids. Trimming pared 8 bases from V and 6 bases from J, leaving 19 bases between. Germline assignment: CDR1 SGHAT and CDR2 FQNNGV. In DNA, the CDR3 is TGTGCCAGCGGCCAACTCGTAGGGGGAGATGGCTACACCTTC. This sequence encodes CASGQLVGGDGYTF.

The chain is built from TRBV4-1 and TRBJ2-5; 9 bases fit TRBD2. This CDR3 has 16 residues. The V and J ends lost 3 bases and 4 bases, in that order; junction bases with no gene match: 9. Germline V lookup: CDR1 MGHRA, CDR2 YSYEKL. The CDR3 nucleotides read TGCGCCAGCAGCCAGGTTAGCGGGAGAGCGGGAGAGACCCAGTACTTC. Translating it yields CASSQVSGRAGETQYF.

This clone was seen only once. This sequence joins TRBV19 and TRBJ1-5; maybe TRBD1 (6 bases). Germline CDR1 is LNHDA and CDR2 is SQIVND (reference sequence). This CDR3 contains 14 residues. The V end was cut by 3 bases, the J end by 4 bases, with 10 bases between. The CDR3 region is CASSMLDRNQPQHF. The CDR3 bases are TGTGCCAGTAGTATGTTGGACAGAAATCAGCCCCAGCATTTT.

J is TRBJ2-3 and V is TRBV11-2, with 11 bases lining up with TRBD1. There are 14 residues in the CDR3. V lost 7 bases to trimming and J lost 4 bases; unmatched junction nucleotides: 4. Germline CDR1 SGHAT, CDR2 FQNNGV. Here the CDR3 DNA reads TGTGCCAGCATCGGACAGGGGGCCCCAGATACGCAGTATTTT. It encodes CASIGQGAPDTQYF.